The sequence of this T cell receptor beta chain was determined in a study of cytomegalovirus exposure and HLA in healthy donors. Findings and caveats of the study: The authors judged a highly shared variant cluster likely a sequencing artifact. Being productive about 90% or about 30% of the time was typical of most TCR beta V segments in an earlier analysis. Equally common other TCR beta chains were less clonally expanded than HLA-associated ones, a later analysis found.

The study ran its PCR with 60 Vbeta and 13 Jbeta primers. Profiling relied on immunoSEQ multiplex PCR, and the TCRdb table lists in-frame clones only, not all of them. The table has some 170,000 clones, roughly 87% seen once. CDR1 is SEHNR, CDR2 FQNEAQ, per germline (reference sequence). CDR3 length: 14 amino acids. The junction had 4 bases not matched to a gene; V was cut back by 5 bases and J by 3 bases. Concerning this clone: Its antigen is unknown.

The V call is TRBV7-9, the J call TRBJ2-1, with TRBD2 matching 7 bases. The sample was PBMCs. The source is a man in his fifties in good health and CMV-seropositive. The CDR3 sequence is CASSQVAGYNEQFF. The CDR3 DNA reads TGTGCCAGCAGCCAAGTAGCGGGCTACAATGAGCAGTTCTTC.